This T cell receptor beta chain was documented in a study of T-cell reconstitution after alpha-beta-depleted transplantation in children. Study findings and constraints: Two months or so post-transplant, alpha-beta T cells reportedly derived from several hundred expanded graft clones. Several patients had high TCRbeta diversity at day 60; it came from surviving recipient T cells and thymic progenitors. T cells produced anew were the main source of T-cell counts and diversity one year after transplant.

Preparation of the TCRbeta library used unique molecular identifiers. TCRdb re-derived calls from the PCR reads in MiXCR, one entry per CDR3 protein. The sample lists about 580,000 distinct CDR3 sequences, 20% to 25% occurring once. This clonotype was detected ten times or more. Its antigen is currently unknown. The CDR3 loop spans 13 amino acids. Germline V gene sequence: CDR1 MNHNS, CDR2 SASEGT. After removal of 6 bases from V and 3 bases from J, the junction contained 2 bases not matched to a gene. This chain joins TRBV6-1 and TRBJ2-5; TRBD1 aligns across 9 bases. Sample: PBMCs, mostly from graft donor cells, taken 360 days after TCRalphabeta/CD19-depleted stem cell transplant. The source is a boy under two years old who had a stem cell transplant for acute myeloid leukemia, so the T cells may come from the graft donor. This CDR3 is CASSRDREETQYF. Written as DNA, the CDR3 is TGTGCCAGCAGCCGGGACAGGGAAGAGACCCAGTACTTC.